This is a list of T cell receptor beta chains from one sample in a study of T-cell memory formation after mild COVID-19. TCRdb re-called the 5' RACE reads through MiXCR, storing one row per CDR3 protein. The sample records about 90,000 distinct CDR3 sequences, less than 15% being singletons. The sample comprised PBMCs or a T cell subset sorted from them (not recorded which). Receptor source: a man between 18 and 35 years old who had mild COVID-19 (a few samples of this study predate the infection). Cell type and time point are not known. Each CDR3 is given with its conserved first and last residue. D genes are given only for firm matches. Size is omitted from some rows. Given values are once, few, many or a class for expanded clones.

J,D,V,size,DNA,CDR3
TRBJ1-5,-,TRBV24-1,-,TGTGCCACCAGTGATTTGCAAAGCAATCAGCCCCAGCATTTT,CATSDLQSNQPQHF
TRBJ2-2,-,TRBV29-1,-,TGCAGCGGGACAACCACCGGGGAGCTGTTTTTT,CSGTTTGELFF
TRBJ1-1,-,TRBV6-2/TRBV6-3,many,TGTGCCAGCAGAGGAGCTGAAGCTTTCTTT,CASRGAEAFF
TRBJ2-1,-,TRBV30,once,TGTGCCTGGAGTAGGCAGATCTACAATGAGCAGTTCTTC,CAWSRQIYNEQFF
TRBJ2-5,TRBD1,TRBV4-1,many,TGCGCCAGCAGCCAATCCCTGCACGGAGGACAGGGGGAGACCCAGTACTTC,CASSQSLHGGQGETQYF
TRBJ2-3,-,TRBV5-1,-,TGCGCCAGCACCTCTACGACATCCTACACCACAGATACGCAGTATTTT,CASTSTTSYTTDTQYF
TRBJ1-1,-,TRBV6-5,few,TGTGCCAGCAGTTACTCGAGGGGTGAAGCTTTCTTT,CASSYSRGEAFF
TRBJ2-1,-,TRBV6-6,few,TGTGCCAGCAGACACAGCCCCACTCTAGCGAGCTCCTACAATGAGCAGTTCTTC,CASRHSPTLASSYNEQFF
TRBJ1-6,-,TRBV28,few,TGTGCCAGCAGTTCCCCGCGACACCTATCTAATTCACCCCTCCACTTT,CASSSPRHLSNSPLHF
TRBJ1-2,-,TRBV19,-,TGTGCCAGTAAGAAGGGCGTGGAAGGCTACACCTTC,CASKKGVEGYTF
TRBJ1-2,-,TRBV15,-,TGTGCCACCAGCAGAGATTTTGGGGTACACTATGGCTACACCTTC,CATSRDFGVHYGYTF
TRBJ2-1,TRBD1,TRBV5-1,-,TGCGCCAGCACCGGACAGGGGGTTATAGGATACAATGAGCAGTTCTTC,CASTGQGVIGYNEQFF
TRBJ2-2,-,TRBV25-1,few,TGTGCCAGCAGTGAATCCCGGCAGGCTGTGTGGAACACCGGGGAGCTGTTTTTT,CASSESRQAVWNTGELFF
TRBJ2-5,-,TRBV6-2/TRBV6-3,few,TGTGCCAGCAGTTACTGGGAGACCCAGTACTTC,CASSYWETQYF
TRBJ1-6,-,TRBV5-6,few,TGTGCCAGCAGCCCAGACAGACCCTATAATTCACCCCTCCACTTT,CASSPDRPYNSPLHF
TRBJ1-2,TRBD1,TRBV12-3/TRBV12-4,few,TGTGCCAGCAGTCCAACGACAGGGGAGGTTTGGGGCTACACCTTC,CASSPTTGEVWGYTF
TRBJ2-6,TRBD1,TRBV7-9,-,TGTGCCAGCAGCTTCGGCCCCCCGGGACACCGCCAGGGGGACGGGGCCAACGTCCTGACTTTC,CASSFGPPGHRQGDGANVLTF
TRBJ2-1,-,TRBV4-2,-,TGTGCCAGCAGCCAAGAAGAGTGGTCCTCCTCATACAATGAGCAGTTCTTC,CASSQEEWSSSYNEQFF
TRBJ2-1,-,TRBV4-1,-,TGCGCCAGCAGCCAAGCAGGTTACTCCTACAATGAGCAGTTCTTC,CASSQAGYSYNEQFF
TRBJ1-5,-,TRBV5-5,few,TGTGCCAGCAAGAATGCTTTGGGGGTTCAGCCCCAGCATTTT,CASKNALGVQPQHF
TRBJ2-1,-,TRBV7-7,-,TGTGCCAGCAGCTTAATCGAGACTGCCAATGAGCAGTTCTTC,CASSLIETANEQFF
TRBJ1-5,-,TRBV28,-,TGTGCCAGCAGTCACGCCTTTGGCGATCAGCCCCAGCATTTT,CASSHAFGDQPQHF